Each of the 20 T cell receptor beta chains below was sequenced from the same sample in a study of blood T cell repertoires in COVID-19 (TCRdb year 2020). The method was the immunoSEQ multiplex PCR assay. TCRdb provides this immuneACCESS table in a form limited to in-frame rearrangements. Some clones are lacking; in checked studies, under half of them reflect an unresolved V gene, and why the rest are absent is not known. This sample lists some 77,000 clones; around 91% were detected once. The ten largest account for roughly 4% of the sample. The sequenced sample consisted of peripheral blood. The origin of the receptors is a woman over 75 with active or convalescent COVID-19.

This clone was detected only a few times. This chain links TRBV7-8 with TRBJ2-7; a weak D match, TRBD1 (5 bases). The CDR3 is 16 residues long. V was shortened by 4 bases and J by 3 bases, with 19 bases between the two germline ends. CDR1 and CDR2 from the germline V gene are SGHVS and FQNEAQ. DNA of the CDR3: TGTGCCAGCAGCTCCGATTCTGCCAGGGCCTACTACGAGCAGTACTTC. Residues: CASSSDSARAYYEQYF.

The chain links TRBV3-1 (or the pseudogene TRBV3-2) to TRBJ2-5, with no clear D. CDR3 length equals 14 residues. The germline V gene encodes CDR1 LGHDT and CDR2 YNNKEL (reference sequence). Deletions cut 1 base from V and 5 bases from J, with 11 bases between. The CDR3 is CASSQGSPAETQYF. As DNA, the CDR3 is TGTGCCAGCAGCCAAGGTTCTCCCGCGGAGACCCAGTACTTC.

Only a few counts were recorded for this clone. The chain has TRBV5-1 and TRBJ1-3; no clear D gene. The CDR3 is 14 amino acids. Trimming pared 1 base from V and 4 bases from J, leaving 9 bases between. Germline lookup yields CDR1 SGHRS and CDR2 YFSETQ. CDR3: CASSLNTGGNTIYF. For the CDR3, the DNA is TGCGCCAGCAGCTTGAATACCGGGGGAAACACCATATATTTT. Supplemented by reference TRBV5-1 and TRBJ1-3, the full variable domain reads KAGVTQTPRYLIKTRGQQVTLSCSPISGHRSVSWYQQTPGQGLQFLFEYFSETQRNKGNFPGRFSGRQFSNSRSEMNVSTLELGDSALYLCASSLNTGGNTIYFGEGSWLTVV.

V usage is TRBV9 and J usage is TRBJ2-7; 8 bases are a match to TRBD2. The germline gives CDR1 SGDLS, CDR2 YYNGEE. The CDR3 spans 13 residues. With V trimmed by 4 bases and J by 6 bases, 6 bases remained unmatched. The CDR3 region has the DNA TGTGCCAGCAGCCCGGGGGGGGTAGGCGAGCAGTACTTC. Amino acids: CASSPGGVGEQYF.

The rearrangement uses TRBV7-2 and TRBJ2-1; TRBD2 matches 7 bases. The CDR3 has 16 residues. Germline loops: CDR1 SGHTA, CDR2 FQGNSA. Trimming removed 5 bases from V and 7 bases from J; junction bases left unmatched: 14. The CDR3 protein is CASSPTGGSQGNEQFF. The CDR3 DNA reads TGTGCCAGCAGCCCAACGGGGGGAAGCCAAGGAAATGAGCAGTTCTTC.

Only a few counts were recorded for this clone. This rearrangement joins TRBV7-6 to TRBJ1-1; TRBD1 might be the D (6 bases). The V end was cut by 2 bases, the J end by 1 base, with 8 bases between. Germline CDR1 is SGHVS and CDR2 is FNYEAQ. The CDR3 is made up of 14 amino acids. The CDR3 DNA reads as TGTGCCAGCAGCTTATTAGGGGGGAACACTGAAGCTTTCTTT. The encoded protein is CASSLLGGNTEAFF.

This clone was found once. The rearrangement uses TRBV9 and TRBJ2-1; 7 positions match TRBD2. With 0 bases clipped from V and 8 bases from J, the junction kept 5 bases outside the gene matches. The CDR3 contains 14 residues. Germline loops: CDR1 SGDLS, CDR2 YYNGEE. CDR3 nucleotide sequence: TGTGCCAGCAGCGTAGGGAGCGGGACTTATGAGCAGTTCTTC. Its protein is CASSVGSGTYEQFF.

The V call is TRBV10-3, the J call TRBJ2-1; weak D call: TRBD2 (6 bases). V was trimmed by 4 bases and J by 8 bases, leaving 15 bases between them. The CDR3 covers 14 residues. Germline lookup yields CDR1 ENHRY and CDR2 SYGVKD. The CDR3 spells CAISGSASVDEQFF. As DNA, the CDR3 is TGTGCCATCAGTGGATCGGCTAGCGTTGATGAGCAGTTCTTC.

The chain links TRBV7-2 to TRBJ1-2, with 12 bases lining up with TRBD1. This CDR3 is built from 16 residues. V was pared by 5 bases and J by 1 base, with 5 bases of the junction left unmatched. From germline, CDR1 is SGHTA and CDR2 FQGNSA. The CDR3 sequence: CASSKGTGGNNYGYTF. CDR3 nucleotides: TGTGCCAGCAGCAAGGGGACAGGGGGCAATAACTATGGCTACACCTTC.

The chain couples TRBV6-5 to TRBJ2-7; 10 bases align to TRBD1. This CDR3 is 14 amino acids long. Unmatched junction bases numbered 2, after V lost 6 bases and J lost 0 bases. Germline V gene sequence: CDR1 MNHEY, CDR2 SVGAGI. For the CDR3, the DNA is TGTGCCAGCAGCCGACAGGGGGCCTCCTACGAGCAGTACTTC. Its translation: CASSRQGASYEQYF.

This clone showed up just a few times. The chain has TRBV6-5 and TRBJ1-3, with TRBD1 as a possible D gene (5 bases). The CDR3 is made up of 16 amino acids. The germline V gene encodes CDR1 MNHEY and CDR2 SVGAGI. Trimming took 3 bases from V and 4 from J, leaving 16 bases between them. The CDR3 reads CASSYFIGGSGNTIYF. CDR3 nucleotides: TGTGCCAGCAGTTATTTCATCGGGGGGTCAGGAAACACCATATATTTT.

The V gene is TRBV5-1, the J gene TRBJ1-1; 9 bases are shared with TRBD1. Germline values: CDR1 SGHRS, CDR2 YFSETQ. V was clipped by 7 bases and J by 1 base; unmatched bases: 2. CDR3 length: 13 amino acids. The CDR3 sequence: CASRGQGNTEAFF. In DNA form, the CDR3 reads TGCGCCAGCCGGGGACAGGGGAACACTGAAGCTTTCTTT. The full variable domain, with the rest looked up from reference TRBV5-1 and TRBJ1-1, is KAGVTQTPRYLIKTRGQQVTLSCSPISGHRSVSWYQQTPGQGLQFLFEYFSETQRNKGNFPGRFSGRQFSNSRSEMNVSTLELGDSALYLCASRGQGNTEAFFGQGTRLTVV.

The chain recombines TRBV10-1 with TRBJ2-3, with TRBD1 matching 7 bases. Germline loops: CDR1 WNHNN, CDR2 SYGVQD (reference sequence). CDR3 size: 15 residues. The trim removed 10 bases at V and 1 base at J, leaving 11 bases unmatched. DNA for the CDR3: TGCGCCACCAGGGACAGCCGTTTATGCACAGATACGCAGTATTTT. Translated, it gives CATRDSRLCTDTQYF.

This clone occurred a few times. As DNA, the CDR3 is TGTGCCAGCAGCTCCTTAACAGGGGGCAGATCACCCCTCCACTTT. It specifies CASSSLTGGRSPLHF. The chain carries TRBV5-6 and TRBJ1-6, with 9 nucleotides matching TRBD1. CDR1 SGHDT and CDR2 YYEEEE come from the germline V gene. V shed 3 bases and J 10 bases; nucleotides not matched to a gene: 8. This CDR3 is 15 amino acids long.

The genes are TRBV7-2 and TRBJ1-3; the match to TRBD1 covers 7 bases. Germline CDR1 and CDR2: SGHTA and FQGNSA. V trimming: 5 bases; J trimming: 0 bases; junction bases outside the gene matches: 7. The CDR3 covers 16 residues. Here the CDR3 reads CASSLGQATSGNTIYF. The CDR3 nucleotides are TGTGCCAGCAGCCTCGGACAGGCAACCTCTGGAAACACCATATATTTT.

The chain links TRBV18 to TRBJ1-1, with a weak D call TRBD1 (5 bases). V dropped 3 bases and J dropped 1 base, with 9 bases sitting between them. The germline V gene has CDR1 KGHSH and CDR2 LQKENI. This CDR3 has 14 residues. The CDR3 here is CASSPFRANTEAFF. Written as DNA, the CDR3 is TGTGCCAGCTCACCTTTCAGGGCGAACACTGAAGCTTTCTTT.

This chain connects TRBV5-6 to TRBJ2-3, with TRBD2 identical over 7 bases. V lost 4 bases, J lost 0 bases, and 8 bases stayed unmatched. The germline CDR1 and CDR2 sequences are SGHDT and YYEEEE. CDR3 length equals 16 residues. The CDR3 sequence: CASSPWRGTSTDTQYF. In DNA, the CDR3 is TGTGCCAGCAGCCCCTGGCGGGGGACCAGCACAGATACGCAGTATTTT.

V usage is TRBV5-6 and J usage is TRBJ2-7; D remains ambiguous. Germline V gives CDR1 SGHDT, CDR2 YYEEEE. V dropped 4 bases and J dropped 2 bases, with 19 bases sitting between them. The CDR3 runs to 16 residues. The CDR3 DNA follows: TGTGCCAGCAGCCCTTACTCAGGTGTTGCTGCCTACGAGCAGTACTTC. Amino acid sequence: CASSPYSGVAAYEQYF.

A few counts support this clone. The CDR3: CASRRGTGGFAGELFF. The CDR3 coding sequence is TGTGCCAGCCGAAGGGGGACAGGGGGCTTTGCCGGGGAGCTGTTTTTT. The chain couples TRBV19 to TRBJ2-2; TRBD1 matches at 12 bases. The CDR3 extends over 16 amino acids. Germline V gives CDR1 LNHDA, CDR2 SQIVND (reference sequence). V lost 9 bases and J lost 6; bases outside the gene matches: 11.

This clone has only one observation. V is TRBV29-1 and J is TRBJ1-2, with a tentative D call TRBD1 (5 bases). V shed 5 bases and J shed 7 bases, with 11 bases lying between them. CDR1 is SQVTM, CDR2 ANQGSEA, per germline. The CDR3 length is 11 residues. The CDR3, as DNA: TGCAGCGTTCAGGGTACGGGTGGCTACACCTTC. Translating gives CSVQGTGGYTF. The variable domain in full, with the rest retrieved from reference TRBV29-1 and TRBJ1-2, is SAVISQKPSRDICQRGTSLTIQCQVDSQVTMMFWYRQQPGQSLTLIATANQGSEATYESGFVIDKFPISRPNLTFSTLTVSNMSPEDSSIYLCSVQGTGGYTFGSGTRLTVV.